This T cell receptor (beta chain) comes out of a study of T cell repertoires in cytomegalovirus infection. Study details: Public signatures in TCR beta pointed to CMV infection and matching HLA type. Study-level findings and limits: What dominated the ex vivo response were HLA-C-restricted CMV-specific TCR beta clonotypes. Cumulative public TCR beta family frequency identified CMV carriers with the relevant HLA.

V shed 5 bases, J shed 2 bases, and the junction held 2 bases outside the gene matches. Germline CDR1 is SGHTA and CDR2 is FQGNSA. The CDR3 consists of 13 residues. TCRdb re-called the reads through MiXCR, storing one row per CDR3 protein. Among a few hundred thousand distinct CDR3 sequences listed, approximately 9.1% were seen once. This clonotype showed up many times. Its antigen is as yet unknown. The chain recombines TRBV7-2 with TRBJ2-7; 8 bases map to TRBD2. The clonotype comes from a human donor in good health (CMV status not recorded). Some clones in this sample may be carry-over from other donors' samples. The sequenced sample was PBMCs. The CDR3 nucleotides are TGTGCCAGCAGCAAGACTAGCGCCTACGAGCAGTACTTC. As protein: CASSKTSAYEQYF. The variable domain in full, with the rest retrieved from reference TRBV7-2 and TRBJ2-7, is GAGVSQSPSNKVTEKGKDVELRCDPISGHTALYWYRQSLGQGLEFLIYFQGNSAPDKSGLPSDRFSAERTGGSVSTLTIQRTQQEDSAVYLCASSKTSAYEQYFGPGTRLTVT.